The rows below give T cell receptor beta chains drawn from one sample of a study of post-analysis software for immune sequencing data. Using its own MiXCR run on the PCR reads, TCRdb lists one record per CDR3 protein. The repertoire includes some 500,000 distinct CDR3 sequences, under 55% of them detected once, and about 12% sits in the top ten. Material: blood. These receptors originate from a girl between 10 and 17 years old with multiple sclerosis. CDR3s leave out the opening cysteine and the closing phenylalanine or tryptophan.

V,J,CDR3
TRBV6-5,TRBJ2-1,ASSSVGGREVQYNEQF
TRBV12-3/TRBV12-4,TRBJ2-6,ASESTVLT
TRBV27,TRBJ2-7,ASRPQGLAGGSSYEQY
TRBV15,TRBJ1-1,ATSRDRGSDEAF
TRBV7-9,TRBJ2-7,ASRRSGTDPAYEQY
TRBV7-2,TRBJ1-5,ASSLSGSSNQPQH
TRBV7-3,TRBJ2-1,ASSLTRQDEQF
TRBV20-1,TRBJ2-1,SAPGQGFANEQF
TRBV10-3,TRBJ2-1,AISDPSGRDEQF
TRBV5-1,TRBJ2-7,ASSPPSSVYEQY
TRBV7-8,TRBJ1-1,ASSPGIDLEAF
TRBV28,TRBJ2-7,ASRGQVVDEQY
TRBV5-1,NA,ASSLERAVKETQY
TRBV7-2,TRBJ2-7,ASLAGVGAYEQY
TRBV14,TRBJ2-1,ASSQVRGQVYNEQF
TRBV4-1,TRBJ2-7,ASSQDGTVSYEQY
TRBV5-1,TRBJ2-7,ASSSGTGRGYEQY
TRBV7-9,TRBJ1-6,ASSLGRIEGPTRNSPSH
TRBV7-2,TRBJ2-7,ASSEGDEQY
TRBV4-1,TRBJ2-7,ASSPTLALRTYEQY
TRBV7-9,TRBJ2-3,ASSTSPGVSLDTQY
TRBV12-3/TRBV12-4,TRBJ2-5,ASMGIQETQY
TRBV20-1,TRBJ2-3,SAGGQY